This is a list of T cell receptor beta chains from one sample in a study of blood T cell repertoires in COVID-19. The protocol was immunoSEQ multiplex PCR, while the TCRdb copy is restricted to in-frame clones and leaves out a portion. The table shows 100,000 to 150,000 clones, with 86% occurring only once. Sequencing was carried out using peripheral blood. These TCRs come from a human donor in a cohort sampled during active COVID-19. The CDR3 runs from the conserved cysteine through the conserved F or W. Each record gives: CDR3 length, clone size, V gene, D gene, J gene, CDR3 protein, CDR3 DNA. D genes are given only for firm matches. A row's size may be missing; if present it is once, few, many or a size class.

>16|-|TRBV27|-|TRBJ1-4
CASSLSAGRLGEKLFF
TGTGCCAGCAGTTTATCGGCAGGGAGGTTAGGTGAAAAACTGTTTTTT
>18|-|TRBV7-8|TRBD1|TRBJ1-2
CASSLPRDRFRANYGYTF
TGTGCCAGCAGCTTGCCGCGGGACAGGTTCCGAGCTAACTATGGCTACACCTTC
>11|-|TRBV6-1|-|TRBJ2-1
CASSERDEQFF
TGTGCCAGCAGTGAACGAGATGAGCAGTTCTTC
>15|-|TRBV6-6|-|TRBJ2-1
CASSSSVAGGNEQFF
-
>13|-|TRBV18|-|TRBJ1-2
CASSPGGNYGYTF
TGTGCCAGCTCTCCGGGCGGGAACTATGGCTACACCTTC
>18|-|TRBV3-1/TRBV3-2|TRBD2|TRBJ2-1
CASSQEGLAGALRGEQFF
TGTGCCAGCAGCCAAGAGGGACTAGCGGGAGCCCTACGGGGCGAGCAGTTCTTC
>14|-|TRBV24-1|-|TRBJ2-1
CATSDLKTLNEQFF
TGTGCCACCAGTGATTTAAAGACTCTCAATGAGCAGTTCTTC
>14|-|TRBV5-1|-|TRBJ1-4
CASSLSGSNEKLFF
TGCGCCAGCAGCTTGAGTGGTAGTAATGAAAAACTGTTTTTT
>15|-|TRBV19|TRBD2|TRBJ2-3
CASSIGAGSTDTQYF
TGTGCCAGTAGTATAGGAGCGGGGAGCACAGATACGCAGTATTTT
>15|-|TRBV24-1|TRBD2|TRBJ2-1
CATSDFRGRAGEQFF
TGTGCCACCAGTGATTTCCGGGGGAGGGCGGGTGAGCAGTTCTTC
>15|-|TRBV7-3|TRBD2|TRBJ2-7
CASSLTGGRIYEQYF
TGTGCCAGCAGCTTAACGGGCGGGAGGATCTACGAGCAGTACTTC
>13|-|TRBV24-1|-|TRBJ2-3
CATSESGNQAQYF
TGTGCCACCAGTGAATCCGGCAACCAGGCGCAGTATTTT
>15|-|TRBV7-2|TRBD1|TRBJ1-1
CASSLASTGKTEAFF
TGTGCCAGCAGCTTAGCTTCGACAGGGAAAACTGAAGCTTTCTTT
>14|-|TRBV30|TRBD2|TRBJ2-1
CAWSDIAGGQEQFF
TGTGCCTGGAGTGATATAGCGGGAGGGCAGGAGCAGTTCTTC
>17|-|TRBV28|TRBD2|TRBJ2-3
CASSFSKAGDLTDTQYF
TGTGCCAGCAGTTTCTCTAAAGCGGGAGACCTGACAGATACGCAGTATTTT
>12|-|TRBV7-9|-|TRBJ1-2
CASSLSGGGYTF
TGTGCCAGCAGCTTATCAGGAGGGGGCTACACCTTC
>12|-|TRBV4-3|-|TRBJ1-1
CASSRTGLKAFF
TGCGCCAGCAGCCGCACAGGGTTGAAAGCTTTCTTT
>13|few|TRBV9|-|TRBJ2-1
CASSVEIGGEQFF
TGTGCCAGCAGCGTCGAAATCGGGGGTGAGCAGTTCTTC
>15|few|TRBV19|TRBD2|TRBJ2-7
CASSNRLAGGNEQYF
TGTGCCAGTAGTAATCGACTAGCGGGAGGGAACGAGCAGTACTTC
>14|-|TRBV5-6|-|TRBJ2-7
CASRGTGTSLEQYF
TGTGCCAGCAGGGGTACCGGGACTTCGCTTGAGCAGTACTTC
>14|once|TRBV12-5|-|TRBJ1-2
CASGLGEPLYGYTF
TGTGCTAGTGGTTTGGGAGAACCTCTCTATGGCTACACCTTC
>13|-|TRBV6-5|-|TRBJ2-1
CASSYSRGGEQFF
TGTGCCAGCAGTTACTCGCGGGGCGGCGAGCAGTTCTTC